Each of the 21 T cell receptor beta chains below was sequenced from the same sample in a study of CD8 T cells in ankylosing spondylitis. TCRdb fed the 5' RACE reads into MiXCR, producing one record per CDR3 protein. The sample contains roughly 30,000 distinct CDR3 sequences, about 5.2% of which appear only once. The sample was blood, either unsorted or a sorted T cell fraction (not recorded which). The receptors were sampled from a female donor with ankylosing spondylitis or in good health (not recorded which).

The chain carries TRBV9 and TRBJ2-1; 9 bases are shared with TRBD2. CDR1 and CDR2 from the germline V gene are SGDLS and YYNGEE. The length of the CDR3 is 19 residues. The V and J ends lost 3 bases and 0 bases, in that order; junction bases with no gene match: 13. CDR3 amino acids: CASSGSAGGLQSSYNEQFF. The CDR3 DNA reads TGTGCCAGCAGCGGATCGGCGGGGGGGCTTCAGAGCTCCTACAATGAGCAGTTCTTC.

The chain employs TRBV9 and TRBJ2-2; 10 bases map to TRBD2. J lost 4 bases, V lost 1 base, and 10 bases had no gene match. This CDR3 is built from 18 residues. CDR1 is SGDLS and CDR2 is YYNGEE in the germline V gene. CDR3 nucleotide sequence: TGTGCCAGCAGCGTAAGCGGGGGGGCCGCGGTAGGCACCGGGGAGCTGTTTTTT. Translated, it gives CASSVSGGAAVGTGELFF.

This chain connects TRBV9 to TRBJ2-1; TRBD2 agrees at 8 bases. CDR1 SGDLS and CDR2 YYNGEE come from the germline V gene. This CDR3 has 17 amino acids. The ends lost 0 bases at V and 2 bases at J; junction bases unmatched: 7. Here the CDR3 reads CASSVGAGGETYNEQFF. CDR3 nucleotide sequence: TGTGCCAGCAGCGTAGGGGCGGGGGGTGAAACCTACAATGAGCAGTTCTTC.

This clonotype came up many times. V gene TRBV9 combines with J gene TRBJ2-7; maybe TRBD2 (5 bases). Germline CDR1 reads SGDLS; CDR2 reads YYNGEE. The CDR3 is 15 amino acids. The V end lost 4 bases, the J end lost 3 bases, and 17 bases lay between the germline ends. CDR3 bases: TGTGCCAGCAGCCCAGGTCGCGGGCTCTTCTACGAGCAGTACTTC. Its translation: CASSPGRGLFYEQYF.

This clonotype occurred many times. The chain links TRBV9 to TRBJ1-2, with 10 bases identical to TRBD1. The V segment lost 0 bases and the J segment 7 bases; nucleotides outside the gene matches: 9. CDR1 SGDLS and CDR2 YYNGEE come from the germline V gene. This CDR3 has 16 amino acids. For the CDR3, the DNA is TGTGCCAGCAGCGTAGGATATGGGACAGGGGTTTTTGGCTACACCTTC. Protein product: CASSVGYGTGVFGYTF.

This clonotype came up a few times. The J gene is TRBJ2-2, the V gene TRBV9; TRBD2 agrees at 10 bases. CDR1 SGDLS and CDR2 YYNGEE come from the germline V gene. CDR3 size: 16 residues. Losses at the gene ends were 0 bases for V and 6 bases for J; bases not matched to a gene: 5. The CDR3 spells CASSVVPSGSPGELFF. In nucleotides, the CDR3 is TGTGCCAGCAGCGTAGTCCCTAGCGGGAGCCCCGGGGAGCTGTTTTTT.

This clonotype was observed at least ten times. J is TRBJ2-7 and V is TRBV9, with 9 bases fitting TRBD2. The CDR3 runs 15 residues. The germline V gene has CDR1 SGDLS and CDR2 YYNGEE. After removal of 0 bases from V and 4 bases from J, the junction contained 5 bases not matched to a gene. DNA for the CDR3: TGTGCCAGCAGCGTAGAAGGACTAGCGTCGTACGAGCAGTACTTC. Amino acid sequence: CASSVEGLASYEQYF.

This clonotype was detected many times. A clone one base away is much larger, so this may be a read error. This CDR3 is CASSAGQSNYGYTF. The CDR3 coding sequence is TGTGCCAGCAGCGCGGGACAGTCTAACTATGGCTACACCTTC. The chain has TRBV9 and TRBJ1-2; TRBD1 aligns across 7 bases. This CDR3 is built from 14 residues. Germline V gene lookup returns CDR1 SGDLS and CDR2 YYNGEE. V was pared by 3 bases and J by 0 bases, with 2 bases of the junction left unmatched.

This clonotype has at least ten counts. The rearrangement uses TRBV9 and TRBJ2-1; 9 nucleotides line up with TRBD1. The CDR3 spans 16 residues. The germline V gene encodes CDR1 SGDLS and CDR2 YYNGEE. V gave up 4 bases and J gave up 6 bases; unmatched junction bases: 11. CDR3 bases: TGTGCCAGCAGCCCCCGGACAGGGGCGAGGGGCAATGAGCAGTTCTTC. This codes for CASSPRTGARGNEQFF.

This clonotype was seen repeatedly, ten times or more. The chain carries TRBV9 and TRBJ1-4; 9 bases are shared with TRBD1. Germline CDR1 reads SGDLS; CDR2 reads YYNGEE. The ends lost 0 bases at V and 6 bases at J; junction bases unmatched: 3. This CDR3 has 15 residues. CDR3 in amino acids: CASSVGGTGYEKLFF. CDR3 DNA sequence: TGTGCCAGCAGCGTAGGTGGGACAGGGTATGAAAAACTGTTTTTT.

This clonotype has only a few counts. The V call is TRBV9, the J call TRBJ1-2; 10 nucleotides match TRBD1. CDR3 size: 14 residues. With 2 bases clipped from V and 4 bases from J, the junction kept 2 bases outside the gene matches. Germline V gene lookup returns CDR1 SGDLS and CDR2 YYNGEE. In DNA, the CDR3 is TGTGCCAGCAGCGTCCGGACAGGGGGCTATGGCTACACCTTC. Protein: CASSVRTGGYGYTF.

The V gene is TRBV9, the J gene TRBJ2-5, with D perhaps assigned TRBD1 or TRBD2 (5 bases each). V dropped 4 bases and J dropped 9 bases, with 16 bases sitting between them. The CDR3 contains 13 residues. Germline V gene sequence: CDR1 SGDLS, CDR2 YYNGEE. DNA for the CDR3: TGTGCCAGCAGCCCAGGGACCGGTGGGGCCCAGTACTTC. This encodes CASSPGTGGAQYF.

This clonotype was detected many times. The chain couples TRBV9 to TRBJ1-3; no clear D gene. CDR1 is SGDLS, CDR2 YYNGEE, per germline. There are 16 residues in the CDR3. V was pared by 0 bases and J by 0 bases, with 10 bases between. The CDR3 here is CASSVAPNPSGNTIYF. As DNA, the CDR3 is TGTGCCAGCAGCGTAGCCCCAAACCCCTCTGGAAACACCATATATTTT.

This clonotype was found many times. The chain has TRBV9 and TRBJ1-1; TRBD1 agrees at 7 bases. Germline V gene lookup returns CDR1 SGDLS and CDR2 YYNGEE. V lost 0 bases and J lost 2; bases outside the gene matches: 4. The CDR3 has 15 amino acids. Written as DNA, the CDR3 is TGTGCCAGCAGCGTAGTGGGGACAGCAAACACTGAAGCTTTCTTT. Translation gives CASSVVGTANTEAFF.

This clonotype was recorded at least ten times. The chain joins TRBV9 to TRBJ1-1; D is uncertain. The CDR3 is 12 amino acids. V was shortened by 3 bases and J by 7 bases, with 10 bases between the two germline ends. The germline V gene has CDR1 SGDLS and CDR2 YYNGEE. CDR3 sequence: CASSGTTNEAFF. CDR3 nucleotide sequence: TGTGCCAGCAGCGGCACTACGAATGAAGCTTTCTTT.

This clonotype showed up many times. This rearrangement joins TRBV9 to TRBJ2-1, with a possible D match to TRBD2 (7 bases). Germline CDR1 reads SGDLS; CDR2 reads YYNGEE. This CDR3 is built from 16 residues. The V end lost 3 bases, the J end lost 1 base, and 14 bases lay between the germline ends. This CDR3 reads CASSEGGHLSYNEQFF. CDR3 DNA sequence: TGTGCCAGCAGCGAGGGGGGGCATCTATCCTACAATGAGCAGTTCTTC.

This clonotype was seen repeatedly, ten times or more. Here the CDR3 reads CASSVSGANTGELFF. For the CDR3, the DNA is TGTGCCAGCAGCGTTAGCGGGGCGAACACCGGGGAGCTGTTTTTT. The rearrangement links TRBV9 to TRBJ2-2; 8 bases agree with TRBD2. The junction had 0 bases not matched to a gene; V was cut back by 2 bases and J by 0 bases. The V gene's germline CDR1 is SGDLS and CDR2 YYNGEE. The CDR3 is made up of 15 amino acids. Combining the CDR3 with reference TRBV9 and TRBJ2-2 gives the whole variable domain DSGVTQTPKHLITATGQRVTLRCSPRSGDLSVYWYQQSLDQGLQFLIQYYNGEERAKGNILERFSAQQFPDLHSELNLSSLELGDSALYFCASSVSGANTGELFFGEGSRLTVL.

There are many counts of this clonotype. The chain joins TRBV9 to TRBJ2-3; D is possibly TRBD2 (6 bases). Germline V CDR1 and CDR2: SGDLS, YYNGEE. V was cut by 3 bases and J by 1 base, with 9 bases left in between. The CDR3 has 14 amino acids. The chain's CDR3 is CASSESGRTDTQYF. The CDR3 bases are TGTGCCAGCAGCGAGAGCGGGCGCACAGATACGCAGTATTTT.

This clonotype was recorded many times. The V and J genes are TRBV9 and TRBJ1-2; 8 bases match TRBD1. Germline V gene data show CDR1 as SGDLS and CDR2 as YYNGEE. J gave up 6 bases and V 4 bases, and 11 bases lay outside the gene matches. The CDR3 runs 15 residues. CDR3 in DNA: TGTGCCAGCAGCTTCAGGACAGGGCCTCGGGATGGCTACACCTTC. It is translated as CASSFRTGPRDGYTF.

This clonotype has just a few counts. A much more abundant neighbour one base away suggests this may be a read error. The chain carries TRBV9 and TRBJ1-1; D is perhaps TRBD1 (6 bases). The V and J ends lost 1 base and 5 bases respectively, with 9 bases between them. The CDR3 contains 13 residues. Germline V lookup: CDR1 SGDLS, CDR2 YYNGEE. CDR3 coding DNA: TGTGCCAGCAGCGTAACAGGGTGGACTGAAGCTTTCTTT. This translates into CASSVTGWTEAFF.

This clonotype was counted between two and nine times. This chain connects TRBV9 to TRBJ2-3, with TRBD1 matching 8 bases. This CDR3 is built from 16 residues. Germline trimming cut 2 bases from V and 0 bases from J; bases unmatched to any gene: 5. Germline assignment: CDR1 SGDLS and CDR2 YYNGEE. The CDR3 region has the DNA TGTGCCAGCAGCGTCTGGACAGGGCTTAGCACAGATACGCAGTATTTT. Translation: CASSVWTGLSTDTQYF.